The following is a T cell receptor beta chain sequence with its context. Its antigen is currently unknown. This sample was taken from a study of human T cells and chemical hapten exposure. Overall study findings and caveats: Large CDR3 similarity clusters arose significantly more often from expanded TCRs than from controls.

In TCRdb, the RACE reads were re-called with MiXCR into one record per CDR3 protein. The sample has around 110,000 distinct CDR3 sequences, roughly 12% seen once. Trimming took off 7 bases at V and 0 bases at J, with 15 bases between the two ends. The CDR3 consists of 15 residues. Germline V gene lookup returns CDR1 LNHDA and CDR2 SQIVND (reference sequence). Time point noted: patch test 1, 2 weeks after DPC sensitization. The treatment here: therapeutic diphenylcyclopropenone sensitization with weekly scalp DPC. Blood collection happened ahead of applying each patch test. This clonotype was sampled from a woman aged 45-60 years with alopecia areata. Some clones in this sample may be carry-over from other donors' samples. The chain uses TRBV19 and TRBJ1-2; TRBD1 might be the D (5 bases). This specimen was whole blood, taken in connection with sensitization to the hapten diphenylcyclopropenone (DPC). CDR3 amino acids: CASTGVVRANYGYTF. The DNA of the CDR3 is TGTGCCAGTACGGGGGTGGTAAGAGCTAACTATGGCTACACCTTC. The full variable domain, in which reference TRBV19 and TRBJ1-2 provide the parts outside the CDR3, is DGGITQSPKYLFRKEGQNVTLSCEQNLNHDAMYWYRQDPGQGLRLIYYSQIVNDFQKGDIAEGYSVSREKKESFPLTVTSAQKNPTAFYLCASTGVVRANYGYTFGSGTRLTVV.